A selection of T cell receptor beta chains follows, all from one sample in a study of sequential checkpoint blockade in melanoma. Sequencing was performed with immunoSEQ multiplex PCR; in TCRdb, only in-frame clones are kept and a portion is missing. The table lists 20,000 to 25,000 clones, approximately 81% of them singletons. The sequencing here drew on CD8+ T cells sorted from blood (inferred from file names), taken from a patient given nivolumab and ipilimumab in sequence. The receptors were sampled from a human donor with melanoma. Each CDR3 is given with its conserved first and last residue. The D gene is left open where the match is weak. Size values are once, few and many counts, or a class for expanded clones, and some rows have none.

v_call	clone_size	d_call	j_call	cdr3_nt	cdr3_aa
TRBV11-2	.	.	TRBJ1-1	TGTGCCAGCAGCTTCAGTCCTCTCCCAAATACTGAAGCTTTCTTT	CASSFSPLPNTEAFF
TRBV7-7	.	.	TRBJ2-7	TGTGCCAGCAGCTTACGGGGGACTGCCGAGCAGTACTTC	CASSLRGTAEQYF
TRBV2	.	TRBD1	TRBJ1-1	TGTGCCAGCAGAGAGGACAGGGCTGAAGCTTTCTTT	CASREDRAEAFF
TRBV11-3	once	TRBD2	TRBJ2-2	TGTGCCAGCAGCCGGACTAGGCGGGACACCGGGGAGCTGTTTTTT	CASSRTRRDTGELFF
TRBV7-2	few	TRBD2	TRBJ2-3	TGTGCCAGCAGCTTATATATGGCTAGCGGGATCGCAGATACGCAGTATTTT	CASSLYMASGIADTQYF
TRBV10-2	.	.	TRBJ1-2	TGCGCCAGCAGTGAGTCGTATGAGGGTCTTGGCGGCTACACCTTC	CASSESYEGLGGYTF
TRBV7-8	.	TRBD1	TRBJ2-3	TGTGCCAGCAGCTTAGCCTTGGCAGGGGGCCCTAGCACAGATACGCAGTATTTT	CASSLALAGGPSTDTQYF
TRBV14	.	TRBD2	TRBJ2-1	TGTGCCAGCAGCAAGGGGCGGGGGGCCCTCAGTGAGCAGTTCTTC	CASSKGRGALSEQFF
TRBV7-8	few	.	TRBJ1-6	TGTGCCAGCAGCTTAACAAGGACAGTCCGGTCACCCCTCCACTTT	CASSLTRTVRSPLHF
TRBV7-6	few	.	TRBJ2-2	TGTGCCAGCAGCTTCCGGTTGGACACCGGGGAGCTGTTTTTT	CASSFRLDTGELFF
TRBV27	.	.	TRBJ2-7	TGTGCCAGCAGCCGTCGGGGGGCCCACGAGCAGTACTTC	CASSRRGAHEQYF
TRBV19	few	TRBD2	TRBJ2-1	TGTGCCAGTAGTATCCCCCCAGCGGGAGAGCATGAGCAGTTCTTC	CASSIPPAGEHEQFF
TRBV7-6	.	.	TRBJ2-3	TGTGCCAGCAGCTTAGCCGGGGTCACAGATACGCAGTATTTT	CASSLAGVTDTQYF
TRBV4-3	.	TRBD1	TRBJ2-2	TGCGCCAGCAGCCAAGACCAGGGGGTGGTTACCGGGGAGCTGTTTTTT	CASSQDQGVVTGELFF
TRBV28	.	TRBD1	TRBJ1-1	TGTGCCAGCAGTTCAAGGGGGCCCGAATCGAACACTGAAGCTTTCTTT	CASSSRGPESNTEAFF
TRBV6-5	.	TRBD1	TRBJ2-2	TGTGCCAGCAGTGCCCTGACAGGGCGAGACGGGGAGCTGTTTTTT	CASSALTGRDGELFF
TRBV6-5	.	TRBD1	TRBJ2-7	TGTGCCAGCAGTCCCTGGGACAGGGTAATCTACGAGCAGTACTTC	CASSPWDRVIYEQYF
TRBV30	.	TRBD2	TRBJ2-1	TGTGCCTGGAGCGGACTAGCGGGGGTCAATGAGCAGTTCTTC	CAWSGLAGVNEQFF
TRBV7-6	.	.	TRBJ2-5	TGTGCCAGCAGTTTGAAGTGGGACATCGGCCAAGAGACCCAGTACTTC	CASSLKWDIGQETQYF
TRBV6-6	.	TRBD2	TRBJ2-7	TGTGCCAGCAGTACTAGCGGGGGTTACTACGAGCAGTACTTC	CASSTSGGYYEQYF
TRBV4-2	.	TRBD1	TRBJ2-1	TGTGCCAGCAGCCAAGATATCGGACAGGGCGGCAATGAGCAGTTCTTC	CASSQDIGQGGNEQFF
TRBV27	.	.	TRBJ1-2	TGTGCCAGCAGTTGGGACTCGGGGGGCTATGGCTACACCTTC	CASSWDSGGYGYTF
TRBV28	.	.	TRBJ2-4	TGTGCCAGCAACCTTGGTCCGCGGAAAAACATTCAGTACTTC	CASNLGPRKNIQYF
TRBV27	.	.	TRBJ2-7	TGTGCCAGCAGTGTAACAGGATCCATCTACGAGCAGTACTTC	CASSVTGSIYEQYF
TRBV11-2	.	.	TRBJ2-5	TGTGCCAGCACCCTAGTTGGAATAGAGACCCAGTACTTC	CASTLVGIETQYF
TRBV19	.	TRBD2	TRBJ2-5	TGTGCCAGTAGTATTTCTAGCGGGGGGGCCTTAGAGACCCAGTACTTC	CASSISSGGALETQYF
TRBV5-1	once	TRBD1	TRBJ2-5	TGCGCCAGCAGCTGGACAGGGCCAGAGACCCAGTACTTC	CASSWTGPETQYF
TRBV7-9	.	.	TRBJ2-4	TGTGCCAGCAGCTTAGGCCGGAACATTCAGTACTTC	CASSLGRNIQYF
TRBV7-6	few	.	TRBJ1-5	TGTGCCAGCAGCTTAGGAGTCCGGGGGGCCGGTCAGCCCCAGCATTTT	CASSLGVRGAGQPQHF
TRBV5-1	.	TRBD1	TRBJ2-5	TGCGCCAGCAGCGGCCGGACAGGGGAGGGTAAGGAGACCCAGTACTTC	CASSGRTGEGKETQYF
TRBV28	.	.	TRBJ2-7	TGTGCCAGCAGTACTACCATAGGCGGCTACGAGCAGTACTTC	CASSTTIGGYEQYF
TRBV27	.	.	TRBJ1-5	TGTGCCAGCAGCTTAAGAGACGGGAATCAGCCCCAGCATTTT	CASSLRDGNQPQHF
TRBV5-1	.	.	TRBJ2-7	TGCGCCAGCAGCTTGGTCCACGGCGGGAACGAGCAGTACTTC	CASSLVHGGNEQYF
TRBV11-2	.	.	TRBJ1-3	TGTGCCAGCAGCTCCTTTGGTTACACTGGAAACACCATATATTTT	CASSSFGYTGNTIYF
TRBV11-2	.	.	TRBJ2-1	TGTGCCAGCAGCGAATATAATCTTTACAATGGGCAGTTCTTC	CASSEYNLYNGQFF
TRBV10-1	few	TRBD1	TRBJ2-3	TGCGCCAGCAGCCCGTTACAGGGGGTTAGCACAGATACGCAGTATTTT	CASSPLQGVSTDTQYF
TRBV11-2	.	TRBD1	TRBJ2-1	TGTGCCAGCAGCGGGGACAGGGGCGATGAGCAGTTCTTC	CASSGDRGDEQFF
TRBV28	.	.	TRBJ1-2	TGTGCCAGCATAGGGCAGGGACTGCTATTAAACTATGGCTACACCTTC	CASIGQGLLLNYGYTF
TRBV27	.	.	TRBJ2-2	TGTGCCAGCAGTTTTCGCAGGGCGAACACCGGGGAGCTGTTTTTT	CASSFRRANTGELFF
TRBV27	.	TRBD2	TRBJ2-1	TGTGCCAGCAGTCGATCGGGGAGGGCCGCCTACAATGAGCAGTTCTTC	CASSRSGRAAYNEQFF
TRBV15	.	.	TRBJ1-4	TGTGCCACCAGCAGAGATCAGGAAAATGAAAAACTGTTTTTT	CATSRDQENEKLFF
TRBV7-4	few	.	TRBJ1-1	TGTGCCAGCAGCTTACAAGAGGGCCTTGAAGCTTTCTTT	CASSLQEGLEAFF
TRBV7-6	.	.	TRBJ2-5	TGTGCCAGCAGCTTAGGACTCAACCAAGAGACCCAGTACTTC	CASSLGLNQETQYF
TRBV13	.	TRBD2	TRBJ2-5	TGTGCCAGCAGTTATTGGGGGACTAGCGGGGCCGAGACCCAGTACTTC	CASSYWGTSGAETQYF
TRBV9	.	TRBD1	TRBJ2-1	TGTGCCAGCAGCGTAGTACAGGGGGACGGCAATGAGCAGTTCTTC	CASSVVQGDGNEQFF